Below are 18 T cell receptor beta chains sequenced from a single sample in a study of blood T cell repertoires in COVID-19 (dated by TCRdb to the early 2020s). Receptor amplification or capture employed the immunoSEQ multiplex PCR assay. This is the immuneACCESS table as TCRdb keeps it, with only in-frame sequences that have V and J called. A part of the clones is gone; compared with another copy, unresolved V genes explain less than half, and the rest is unexplained. A total of approximately 140,000 clones appear in this sample, roughly 84% of them only once. In total, the top ten clones hold about 8.9% of the sample. Sequenced: peripheral blood. The receptor set was obtained from a man aged 25 to 45 with COVID-19, enrolled during active disease.

A note on this clone: Other DNA sequences in this specimen translate into the identical CDR3. J is TRBJ1-1 and V is TRBV27, with D uncertain. CDR1 and CDR2 from the germline V gene are MNHEY and SMNVEV (reference sequence). V dropped 3 bases and J dropped 1 base, with 9 bases sitting between them. The CDR3 spans 14 residues. CDR3: CASSFVGGNTEAFF. In DNA, the CDR3 is TGTGCCAGCAGTTTTGTTGGAGGGAACACTGAAGCTTTCTTT.

CDR3 nucleotides: TGTGCCAGCAAATCGACAGGGCTCACTGAAGCTTTCTTT. It yields the protein CASKSTGLTEAFF. The chain is built from TRBV2 and TRBJ1-1; the match to TRBD1 covers 7 bases. This CDR3 contains 13 residues. V shed 7 bases, J shed 4 bases, and the junction held 6 bases outside the gene matches. Germline-derived CDR1 and CDR2 are SNHLY and FYNNEI.

The rearrangement links TRBV27 to TRBJ2-1; D unresolved. Germline values: CDR1 MNHEY, CDR2 SMNVEV (reference sequence). The V end lost 4 bases, the J end lost 10 bases, and 11 bases lay between the germline ends. CDR3 length: 12 residues. The CDR3: CASSSRTTEQFF. The CDR3 nucleotides read TGTGCCAGCAGTTCCAGAACTACCGAGCAGTTCTTC.

The rearrangement joins TRBV6-6 to TRBJ2-3; D might be TRBD2 (5 bases). The V gene's germline CDR1 is MNHNY and CDR2 SVGAGI (reference sequence). Trimming cost V 6 bases and J 9 bases, with 10 bases left between them. The length of the CDR3 is 11 residues. CDR3 sequence (DNA): TGTGCCAGCAGCCGGGGAGAGACGCAGTATTTT. Translating it yields CASSRGETQYF.

This clone was observed a single time. The chain uses TRBV30 and TRBJ2-1; perhaps TRBD2 as D (5 bases). CDR3 length equals 14 residues. Germline V gene lookup returns CDR1 GTSNPN and CDR2 SVGIG (reference sequence). Deletions cut 2 bases from V and 2 bases from J, with 10 bases between. CDR3 loop: CAWSRETTYNEQFF. In nucleotides, the CDR3 is TGTGCCTGGAGTAGGGAGACTACCTACAATGAGCAGTTCTTC. The complete variable domain, with remaining parts taken from reference TRBV30 and TRBJ2-1, reads SQTIHQWPATLVQPVGSPLSLECTVEGTSNPNLYWYRQAAGRGLQLLFYSVGIGQISSEVPQNLSASRPQDRQFILSSKKLLLSDSGFYLCAWSRETTYNEQFFGPGTRLTVL.

The V gene is TRBV7-9, the J gene TRBJ1-2; tentative D call: TRBD1 (6 bases). CDR1 SEHNR and CDR2 FQNEAQ come from the germline V gene (reference sequence). This CDR3 region has 15 residues. Trimming took 1 base from V and 8 from J, leaving 17 bases between them. This CDR3 reads CASSLVGGALRGYTF. The CDR3 bases are TGTGCCAGCAGCTTAGTTGGGGGGGCGCTTCGAGGCTACACCTTC.

The V and J genes are TRBV10-2 and TRBJ2-2; 8 nucleotides agree with TRBD2. Trimming removed 0 bases from V and 10 bases from J; junction bases left unmatched: 7. The CDR3 is made up of 15 amino acids. Germline V gene sequence: CDR1 WSHSY, CDR2 SAAADI. The CDR3 DNA follows: TGCGCCAGCAGTGAGTCTGGGACGGGAGGGGCGGAGCTGTTTTTT. It encodes CASSESGTGGAELFF.

The V and J genes are TRBV2 and TRBJ1-5; D possibly corresponds to TRBD1 (6 bases). Germline V gene data show CDR1 as SNHLY and CDR2 as FYNNEI. The CDR3 spans 14 residues. Trimming left V 6 bases short and J 0 bases short, with 9 bases between. CDR3 sequence reads: CASREDSSNQPQHF. The CDR3 DNA is TGTGCCAGCAGGGAGGACAGTAGCAATCAGCCCCAGCATTTT.

This chain connects TRBV10-3 to TRBJ2-1; 10 nucleotides agree with TRBD2. CDR1 and CDR2 from the germline V gene are ENHRY and SYGVKD. Trimming cost V 7 bases and J 10 bases; bases outside gene matches: 7. This CDR3 spans 13 amino acids. The CDR3 sequence is CAIKLAGTGEQFF. The CDR3 DNA sequence: TGTGCCATCAAACTAGCGGGAACGGGGGAGCAGTTCTTC.

V and J are TRBV12-5 and TRBJ2-7; D ambiguous. The CDR3 runs to 13 residues. From germline, CDR1 is LGHNT and CDR2 FRNRAP. The V gene lost 8 bases and the J gene lost 3 bases, with 14 bases spanning the gap. CDR3 sequence: CASQASKHYEQYF. The CDR3 DNA reads as TGTGCTAGTCAGGCTTCCAAGCACTACGAGCAGTACTTC.

V and J are TRBV30 and TRBJ1-3; 7 nucleotides match TRBD1. Per germline, CDR1 GTSNPN and CDR2 SVGIG (reference sequence). The CDR3 has 14 amino acids. Trimming cost V 4 bases and J 2 bases; bases outside gene matches: 5. The CDR3 coding sequence is TGTGCCTGGAAAAGGGGGCCGGCTGGAAACACCATATATTTT. It is translated as CAWKRGPAGNTIYF.

J is TRBJ1-3 and V is TRBV18; D may be TRBD1 (5 bases). The ends were cut back, 2 bases at V and 2 bases at J, with 10 bases in the middle. CDR3 size: 15 residues. Germline CDR1 reads KGHSH; CDR2 reads LQKENI. CDR3 amino acids: CASSPSGGPGNTIYF. In DNA form, the CDR3 reads TGTGCCAGCTCACCATCGGGGGGTCCTGGAAACACCATATATTTT. The variable domain in full, with the rest retrieved from reference TRBV18 and TRBJ1-3, is NAGVMQNPRHLVRRRGQEARLRCSPMKGHSHVYWYRQLPEEGLKFMVYLQKENIIDESGMPKERFSAEFPKEGPSILRIQQVVRGDSAAYFCASSPSGGPGNTIYFGEGSWLTVV.

The V gene is TRBV13, the J gene TRBJ2-2, with TRBD2 as a possible D gene (5 bases). The CDR3 has 15 residues. Germline CDR1 PRHDT, CDR2 FYEKMQ (reference sequence). Trimming took off 5 bases at V and 5 bases at J, with 15 bases between the two ends. The CDR3 spells CASSPDSGGTGELFF. The CDR3 coding sequence is TGTGCCAGCAGCCCGGACTCGGGCGGAACCGGGGAGCTGTTTTTT.

The chain couples TRBV10-3 to TRBJ2-7, with 13 bases lining up with TRBD2. Unmatched junction bases numbered 3, after V lost 6 bases and J lost 4 bases. Germline V CDR1 and CDR2: ENHRY, SYGVKD. This CDR3 comprises 14 residues. The CDR3 nucleotides read TGTGCCATCAGCGGACTAGCGGGAGCTTACGAGCAGTACTTC. Its protein product is CAISGLAGAYEQYF.

The chain has TRBV4-3 and TRBJ2-3, with 9 bases aligning to TRBD2. The CDR3 length is 17 residues. The V and J ends lost 1 base and 0 bases, in that order; junction bases with no gene match: 5. Per germline, CDR1 LGHNA and CDR2 YSLEER. CDR3 sequence (DNA): TGCGCCAGCAGCCAAGCCTACACTAGCGGGAGCACAGATACGCAGTATTTT. This gives the protein CASSQAYTSGSTDTQYF.

This chain links TRBV10-3 with TRBJ1-1, with D unresolved. Germline CDR1 reads ENHRY; CDR2 reads SYGVKD. V lost 10 bases, J lost 3 bases, and 12 bases lay in between. The CDR3 totals 12 residues. CDR3 protein: CATRGGDTEAFF. In DNA form, the CDR3 reads TGTGCCACCCGGGGAGGCGACACTGAAGCTTTCTTT.

DNA for the CDR3: TGTGCCAGCGTTACGGGGGTTACTAATGAAAAACTGTTTTTT. This codes for CASVTGVTNEKLFF. The V gene is TRBV28, the J gene TRBJ1-4, with a tentative D call TRBD1 (5 bases). The length of the CDR3 is 14 residues. Germline V gene lookup returns CDR1 MDHEN and CDR2 SYDVKM. V lost 8 bases and J 2 bases, leaving 12 bases between the germline ends.

The V gene is TRBV4-3, the J gene TRBJ2-1, with 7 bases matching TRBD1. Looked up from germline, CDR1 is LGHNA and CDR2 is YSLEER. The CDR3 contains 17 residues. The J segment lost 3 bases and the V segment lost 4 bases, leaving 12 bases of the junction unmatched. The CDR3 region is CASSRKMGQPFYNEQFF. CDR3 nucleotides: TGCGCCAGCAGCCGGAAGATGGGACAGCCTTTCTACAATGAGCAGTTCTTC.